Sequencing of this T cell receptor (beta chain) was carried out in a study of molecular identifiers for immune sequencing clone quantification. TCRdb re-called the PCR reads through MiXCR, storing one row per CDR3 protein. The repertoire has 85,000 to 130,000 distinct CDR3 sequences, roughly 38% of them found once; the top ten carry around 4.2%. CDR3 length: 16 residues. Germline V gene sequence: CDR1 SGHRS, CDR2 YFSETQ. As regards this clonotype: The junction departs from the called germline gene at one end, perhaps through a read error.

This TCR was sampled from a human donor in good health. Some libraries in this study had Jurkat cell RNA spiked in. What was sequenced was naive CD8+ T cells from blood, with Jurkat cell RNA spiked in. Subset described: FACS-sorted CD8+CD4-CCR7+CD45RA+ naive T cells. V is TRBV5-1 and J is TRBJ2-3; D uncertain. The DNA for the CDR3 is TGCGTCAGCAGCTTGTTAATCCGGAAGTCGGCAGATACGCAGTATTTT. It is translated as CVSSLLIRKSADTQYF.